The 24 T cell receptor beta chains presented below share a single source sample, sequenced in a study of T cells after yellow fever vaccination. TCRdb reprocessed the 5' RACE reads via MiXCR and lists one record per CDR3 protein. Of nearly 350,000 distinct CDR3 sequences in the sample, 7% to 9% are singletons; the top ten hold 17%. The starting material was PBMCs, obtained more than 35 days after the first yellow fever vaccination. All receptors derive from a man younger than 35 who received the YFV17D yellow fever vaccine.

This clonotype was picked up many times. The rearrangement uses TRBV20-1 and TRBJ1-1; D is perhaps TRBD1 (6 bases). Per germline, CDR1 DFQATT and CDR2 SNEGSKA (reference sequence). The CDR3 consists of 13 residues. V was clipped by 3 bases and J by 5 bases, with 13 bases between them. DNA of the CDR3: TGCAGTGCTAGGCTGGACAGTAGGACTGAAGCTTTCTTT. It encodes CSARLDSRTEAFF.

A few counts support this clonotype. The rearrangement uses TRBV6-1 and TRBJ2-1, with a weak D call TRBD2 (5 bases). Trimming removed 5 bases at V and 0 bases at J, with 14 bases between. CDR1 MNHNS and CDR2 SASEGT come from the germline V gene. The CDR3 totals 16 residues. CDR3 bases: TGTGCCAGCAGTAGATTGAGGGCCTACTCCTACAATGAGCAGTTCTTC. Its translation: CASSRLRAYSYNEQFF.

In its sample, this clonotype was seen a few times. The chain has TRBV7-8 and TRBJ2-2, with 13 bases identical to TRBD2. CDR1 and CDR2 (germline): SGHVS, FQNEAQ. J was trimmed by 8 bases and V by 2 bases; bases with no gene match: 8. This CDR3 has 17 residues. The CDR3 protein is CASSLIRTSGGGGELFF. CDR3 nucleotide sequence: TGTGCCAGCAGCTTAATTCGGACTAGCGGGGGAGGAGGGGAGCTGTTTTTT.

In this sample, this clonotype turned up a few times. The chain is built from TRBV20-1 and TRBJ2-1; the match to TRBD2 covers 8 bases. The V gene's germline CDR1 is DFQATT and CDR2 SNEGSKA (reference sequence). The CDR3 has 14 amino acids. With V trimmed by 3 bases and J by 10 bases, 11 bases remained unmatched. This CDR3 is CSASISGELVEQFF. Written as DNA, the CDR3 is TGCAGTGCTAGTATTAGCGGGGAACTGGTGGAGCAGTTCTTC.

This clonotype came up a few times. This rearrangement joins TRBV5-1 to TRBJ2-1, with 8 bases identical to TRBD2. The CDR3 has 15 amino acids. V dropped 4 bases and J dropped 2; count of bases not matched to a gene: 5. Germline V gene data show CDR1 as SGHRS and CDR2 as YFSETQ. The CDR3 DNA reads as TGCGCCAGCAGCAATAGCGGGGACGCCTACAATGAGCAGTTCTTC. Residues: CASSNSGDAYNEQFF. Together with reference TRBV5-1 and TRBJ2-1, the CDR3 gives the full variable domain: KAGVTQTPRYLIKTRGQQVTLSCSPISGHRSVSWYQQTPGQGLQFLFEYFSETQRNKGNFPGRFSGRQFSNSRSEMNVSTLELGDSALYLCASSNSGDAYNEQFFGPGTRLTVL.

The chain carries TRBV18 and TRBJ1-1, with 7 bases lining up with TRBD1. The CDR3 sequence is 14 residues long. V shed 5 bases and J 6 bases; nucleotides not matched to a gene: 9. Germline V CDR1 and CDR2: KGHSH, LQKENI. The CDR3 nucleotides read TGTGCCAGCTCATCCAGGGGGTCCGGGGCTGAAGCTTTCTTT. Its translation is CASSSRGSGAEAFF.

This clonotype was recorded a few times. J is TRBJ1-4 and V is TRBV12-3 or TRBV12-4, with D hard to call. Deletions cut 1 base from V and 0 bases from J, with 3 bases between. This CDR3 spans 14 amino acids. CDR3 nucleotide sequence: TGTGCCAGCAGTTTAGGAACAACTAATGAAAAACTGTTTTTT. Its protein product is CASSLGTTNEKLFF.

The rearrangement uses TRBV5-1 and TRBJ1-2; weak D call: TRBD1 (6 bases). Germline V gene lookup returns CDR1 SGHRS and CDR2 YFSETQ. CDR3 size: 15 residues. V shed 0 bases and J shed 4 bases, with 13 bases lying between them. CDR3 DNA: TGCGCCAGCAGCTTGGGGGACACCGTATCCTATGGCTACACCTTC. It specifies CASSLGDTVSYGYTF.

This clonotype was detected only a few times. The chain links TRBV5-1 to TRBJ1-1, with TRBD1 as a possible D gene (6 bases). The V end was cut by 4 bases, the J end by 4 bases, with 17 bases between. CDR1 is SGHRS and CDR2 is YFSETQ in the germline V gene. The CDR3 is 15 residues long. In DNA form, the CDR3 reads TGCGCCAGCAGCCAAGGCGGGGGCCGGGGCACTGAAGCTTTCTTT. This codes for CASSQGGGRGTEAFF.

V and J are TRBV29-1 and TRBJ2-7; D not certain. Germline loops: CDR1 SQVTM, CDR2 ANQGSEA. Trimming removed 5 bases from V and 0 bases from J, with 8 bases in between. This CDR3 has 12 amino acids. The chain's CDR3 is CSVSTSSYEQYV. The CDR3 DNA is TGCAGCGTTTCCACAAGCTCCTACGAGCAGTACGTC.

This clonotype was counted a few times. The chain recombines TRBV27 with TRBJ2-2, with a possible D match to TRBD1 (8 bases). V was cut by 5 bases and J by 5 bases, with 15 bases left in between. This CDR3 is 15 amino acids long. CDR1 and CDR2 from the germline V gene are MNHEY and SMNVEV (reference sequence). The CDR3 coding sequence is TGTGCCAGCAGTCCGACAGGGGAGGGTACCGGGGAGCTGTTTTTT. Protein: CASSPTGEGTGELFF.

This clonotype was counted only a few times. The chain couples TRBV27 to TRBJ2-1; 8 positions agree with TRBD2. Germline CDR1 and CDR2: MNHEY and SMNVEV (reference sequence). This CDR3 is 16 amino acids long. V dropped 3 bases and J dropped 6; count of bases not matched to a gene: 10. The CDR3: CASSLTIGGVANEQFF. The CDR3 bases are TGTGCCAGCAGTTTGACCATCGGGGGGGTTGCCAATGAGCAGTTCTTC.

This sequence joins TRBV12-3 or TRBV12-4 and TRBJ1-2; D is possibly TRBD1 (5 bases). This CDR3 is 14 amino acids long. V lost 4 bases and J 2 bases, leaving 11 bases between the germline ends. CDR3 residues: CASSSTGRNYGYTF. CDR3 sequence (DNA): TGTGCCAGCAGTTCCACGGGGCGAAACTATGGCTACACCTTC.

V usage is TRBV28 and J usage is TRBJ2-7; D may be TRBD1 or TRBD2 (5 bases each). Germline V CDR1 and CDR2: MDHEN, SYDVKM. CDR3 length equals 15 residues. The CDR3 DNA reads TGTGCCAGCAGTCCCGGGACGGAAAAAATCTACGAGCTGTACGTC. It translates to CASSPGTEKIYELYV.

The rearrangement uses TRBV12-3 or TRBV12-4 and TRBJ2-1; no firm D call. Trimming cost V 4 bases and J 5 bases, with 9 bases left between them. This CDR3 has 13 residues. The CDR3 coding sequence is TGTGCCAGCAGTTCCCCCGGCGACAATGAGCAGTTCTTC. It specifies CASSSPGDNEQFF.

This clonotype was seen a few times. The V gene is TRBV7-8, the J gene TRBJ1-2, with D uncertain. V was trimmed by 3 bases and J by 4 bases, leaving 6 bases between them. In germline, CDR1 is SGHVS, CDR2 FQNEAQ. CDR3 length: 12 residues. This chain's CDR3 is CASSFEVYGYTF. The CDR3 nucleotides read TGTGCCAGCAGCTTCGAGGTCTATGGCTACACCTTC.

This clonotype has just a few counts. CDR3 DNA: TGTGCCAGCAGTTACCGGCCCAGCTTGAACACTGAAGCTTTCTTT. The encoded protein is CASSYRPSLNTEAFF. This rearrangement joins TRBV6-2 or TRBV6-3 to TRBJ1-1; D remains unclear. Deletions cut 2 bases from V and 0 bases from J, with 10 bases between. Per the germline V gene, CDR1 is MNHEY and CDR2 is SVGEGT. This CDR3 region has 15 residues.

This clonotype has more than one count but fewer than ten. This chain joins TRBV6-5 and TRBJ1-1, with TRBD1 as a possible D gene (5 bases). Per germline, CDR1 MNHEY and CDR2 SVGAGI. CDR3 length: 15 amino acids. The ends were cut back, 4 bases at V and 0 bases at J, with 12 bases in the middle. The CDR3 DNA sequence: TGTGCCAGCAGTTTCAGTGTCAGGGTGAACACTGAAGCTTTCTTT. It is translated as CASSFSVRVNTEAFF.

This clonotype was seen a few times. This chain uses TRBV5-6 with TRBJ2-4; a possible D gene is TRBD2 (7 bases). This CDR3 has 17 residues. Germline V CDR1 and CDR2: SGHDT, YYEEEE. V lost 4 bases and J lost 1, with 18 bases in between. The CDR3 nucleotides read TGTGCCAGCAGCATACAACAGGGAGGGCTGGCCAAAAACATTCAGTACTTC. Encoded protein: CASSIQQGGLAKNIQYF.

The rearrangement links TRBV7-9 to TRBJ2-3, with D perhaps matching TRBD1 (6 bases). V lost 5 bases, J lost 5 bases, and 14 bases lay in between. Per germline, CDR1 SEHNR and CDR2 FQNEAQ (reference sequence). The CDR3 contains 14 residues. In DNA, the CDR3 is TGTGCCAGCAGCAAAGTGGGGGCGGGAGATACGCAGTATTTT. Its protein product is CASSKVGAGDTQYF.

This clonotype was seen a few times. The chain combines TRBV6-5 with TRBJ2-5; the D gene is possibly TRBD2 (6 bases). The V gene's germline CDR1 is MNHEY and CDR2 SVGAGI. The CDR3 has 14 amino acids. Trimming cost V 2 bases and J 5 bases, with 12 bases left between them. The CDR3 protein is CASSYGRYWETQYF. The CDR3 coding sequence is TGTGCCAGCAGTTACGGGAGGTATTGGGAGACCCAGTACTTC.

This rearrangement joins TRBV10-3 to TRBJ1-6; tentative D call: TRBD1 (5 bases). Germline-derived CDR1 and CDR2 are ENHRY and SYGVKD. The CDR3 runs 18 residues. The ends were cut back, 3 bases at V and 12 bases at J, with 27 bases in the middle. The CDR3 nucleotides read TGTGCCATCAGTGAACGGATCTCGAGGGTAGGGCGGGGCTTACCCCTCCACTTT. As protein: CAISERISRVGRGLPLHF.

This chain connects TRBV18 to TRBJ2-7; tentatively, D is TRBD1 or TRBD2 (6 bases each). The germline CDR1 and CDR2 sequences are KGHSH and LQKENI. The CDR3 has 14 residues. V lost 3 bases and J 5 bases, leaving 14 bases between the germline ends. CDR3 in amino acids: CASSPTRGLDEQYF. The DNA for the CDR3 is TGTGCCAGCTCACCGACCAGGGGACTCGACGAGCAGTACTTC.

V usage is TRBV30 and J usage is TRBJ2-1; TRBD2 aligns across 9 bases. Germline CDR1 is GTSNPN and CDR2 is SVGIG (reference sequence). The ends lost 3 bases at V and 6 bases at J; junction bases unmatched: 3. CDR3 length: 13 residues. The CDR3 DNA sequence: TGTGCCTGGAGGTCTAGCGGGGTCAATGAGCAGTTCTTC. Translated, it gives CAWRSSGVNEQFF. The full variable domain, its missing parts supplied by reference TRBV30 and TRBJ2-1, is SQTIHQWPATLVQPVGSPLSLECTVEGTSNPNLYWYRQAAGRGLQLLFYSVGIGQISSEVPQNLSASRPQDRQFILSSKKLLLSDSGFYLCAWRSSGVNEQFFGPGTRLTVL.